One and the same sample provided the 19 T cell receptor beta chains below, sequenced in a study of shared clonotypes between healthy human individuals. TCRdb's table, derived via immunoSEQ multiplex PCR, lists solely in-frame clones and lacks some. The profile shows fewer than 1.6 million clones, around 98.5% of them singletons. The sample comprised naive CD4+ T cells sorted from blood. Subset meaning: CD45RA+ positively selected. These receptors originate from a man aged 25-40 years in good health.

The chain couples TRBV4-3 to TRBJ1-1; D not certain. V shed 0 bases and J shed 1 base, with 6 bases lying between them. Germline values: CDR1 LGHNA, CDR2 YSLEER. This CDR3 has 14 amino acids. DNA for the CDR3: TGCGCCAGCAGCCAAGAGCTGGAGAACACTGAAGCTTTCTTT. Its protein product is CASSQELENTEAFF.

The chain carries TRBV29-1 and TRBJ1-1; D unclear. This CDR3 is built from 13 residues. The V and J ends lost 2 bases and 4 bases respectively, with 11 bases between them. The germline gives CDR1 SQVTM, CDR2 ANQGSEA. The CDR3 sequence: CSVEKGGATEAFF. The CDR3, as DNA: TGCAGCGTTGAAAAGGGAGGAGCCACTGAAGCTTTCTTT.

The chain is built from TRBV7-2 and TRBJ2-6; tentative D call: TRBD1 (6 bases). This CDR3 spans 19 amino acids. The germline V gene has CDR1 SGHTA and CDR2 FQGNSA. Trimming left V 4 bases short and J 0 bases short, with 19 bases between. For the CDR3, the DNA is TGTGCCAGCAGCTATAAATCGACAGGTTGGTCCTCTGGGGCCAACGTCCTGACTTTC. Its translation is CASSYKSTGWSSGANVLTF.

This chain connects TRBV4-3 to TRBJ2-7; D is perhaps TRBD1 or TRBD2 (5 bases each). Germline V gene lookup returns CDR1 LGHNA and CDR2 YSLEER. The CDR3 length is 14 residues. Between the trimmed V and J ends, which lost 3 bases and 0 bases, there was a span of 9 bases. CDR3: CASSQGRGSYEQYF. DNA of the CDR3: TGCGCCAGCAGCCAGGGACGGGGCTCCTACGAGCAGTACTTC.

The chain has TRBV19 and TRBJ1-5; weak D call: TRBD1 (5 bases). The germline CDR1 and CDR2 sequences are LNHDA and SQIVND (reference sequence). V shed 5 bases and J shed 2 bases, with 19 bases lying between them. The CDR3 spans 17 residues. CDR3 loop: CASSALGGGYGNQPQHF. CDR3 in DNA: TGTGCCAGTAGTGCCTTAGGCGGGGGGTATGGCAATCAGCCCCAGCATTTT.

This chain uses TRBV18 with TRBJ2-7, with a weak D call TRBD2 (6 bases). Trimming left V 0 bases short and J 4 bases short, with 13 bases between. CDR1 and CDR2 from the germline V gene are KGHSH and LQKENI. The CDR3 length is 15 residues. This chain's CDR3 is CASSPPLTGAYEQYF. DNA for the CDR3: TGTGCCAGCTCACCACCATTAACGGGAGCTTACGAGCAGTACTTC.

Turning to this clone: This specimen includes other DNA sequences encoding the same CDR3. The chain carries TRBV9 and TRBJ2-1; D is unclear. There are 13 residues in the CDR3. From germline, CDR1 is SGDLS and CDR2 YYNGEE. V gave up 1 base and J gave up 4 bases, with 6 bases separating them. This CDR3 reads CASSVSGYNEQFF. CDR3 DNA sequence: TGTGCCAGCAGCGTATCCGGGTACAATGAGCAGTTCTTC.

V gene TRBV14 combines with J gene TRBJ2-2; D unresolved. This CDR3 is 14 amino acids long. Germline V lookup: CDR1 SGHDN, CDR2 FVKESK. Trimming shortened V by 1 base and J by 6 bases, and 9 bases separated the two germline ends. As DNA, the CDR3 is TGTGCCAGCAGCCAAGGGCCGGGCCCCGGGGAGCTGTTTTTT. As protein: CASSQGPGPGELFF.

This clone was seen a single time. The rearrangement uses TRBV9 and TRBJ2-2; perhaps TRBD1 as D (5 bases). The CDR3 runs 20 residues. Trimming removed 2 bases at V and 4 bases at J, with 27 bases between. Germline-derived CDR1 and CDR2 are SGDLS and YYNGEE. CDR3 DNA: TGTGCCAGCAGCGTCCGTCCCCCCCGAGCGTGGGATGACAGCACCGGGGAGCTGTTTTTT. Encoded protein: CASSVRPPRAWDDSTGELFF.

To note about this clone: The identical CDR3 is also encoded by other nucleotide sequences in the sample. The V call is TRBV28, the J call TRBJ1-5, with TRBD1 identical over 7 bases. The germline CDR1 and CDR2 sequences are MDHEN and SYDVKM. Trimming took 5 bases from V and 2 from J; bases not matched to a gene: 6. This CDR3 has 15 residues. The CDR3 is CASSPTGRGNQPQHF. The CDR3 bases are TGTGCCAGCAGTCCGACAGGGCGAGGCAATCAGCCCCAGCATTTT. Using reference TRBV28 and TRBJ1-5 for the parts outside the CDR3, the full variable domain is DVKVTQSSRYLVKRTGEKVFLECVQDMDHENMFWYRQDPGLGLRLIYFSYDVKMKEKGDIPEGYSVSREKKERFSLILESASTNQTSMYLCASSPTGRGNQPQHFGDGTRLSIL.

The CDR3 loop reads CASSAGSGAGPDTQYF. DNA of the CDR3: TGTGCCAGCAGCGCGGGTAGCGGGGCGGGCCCAGATACGCAGTATTTT. The rearrangement links TRBV5-5 to TRBJ2-3; 8 bases line up with TRBD2. The length of the CDR3 is 16 residues. Germline values: CDR1 SGHKS, CDR2 YYEKEE (reference sequence). Germline trimming cut 4 bases from V and 4 bases from J; bases unmatched to any gene: 11.

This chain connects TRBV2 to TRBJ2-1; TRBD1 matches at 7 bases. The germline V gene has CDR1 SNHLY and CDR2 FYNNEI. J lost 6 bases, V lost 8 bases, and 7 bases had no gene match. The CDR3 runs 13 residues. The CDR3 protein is CASSRQGSNEQFF. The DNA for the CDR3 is TGTGCCAGCTCCAGACAGGGCAGCAATGAGCAGTTCTTC.

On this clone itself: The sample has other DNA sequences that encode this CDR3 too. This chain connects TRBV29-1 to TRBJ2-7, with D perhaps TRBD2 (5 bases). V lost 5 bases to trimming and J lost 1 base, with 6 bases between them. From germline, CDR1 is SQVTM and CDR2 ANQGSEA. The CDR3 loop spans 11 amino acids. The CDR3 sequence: CSVSGSYEQYF. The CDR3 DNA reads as TGCAGCGTTAGCGGATCCTACGAGCAGTACTTC.

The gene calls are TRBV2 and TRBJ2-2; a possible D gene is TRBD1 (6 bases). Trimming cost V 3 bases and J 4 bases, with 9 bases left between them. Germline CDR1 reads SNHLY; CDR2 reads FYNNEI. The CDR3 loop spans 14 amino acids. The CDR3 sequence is CASSESRGTGELFF. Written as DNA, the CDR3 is TGTGCCAGCAGTGAGAGCAGGGGCACCGGGGAGCTGTTTTTT.

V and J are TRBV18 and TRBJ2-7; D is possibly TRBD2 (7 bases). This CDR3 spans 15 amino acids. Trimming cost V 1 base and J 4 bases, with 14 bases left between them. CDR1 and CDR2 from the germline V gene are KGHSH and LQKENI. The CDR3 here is CASSPRTGREYEQYF. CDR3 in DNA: TGTGCCAGCTCACCACGCACAGGGAGGGAATACGAGCAGTACTTC. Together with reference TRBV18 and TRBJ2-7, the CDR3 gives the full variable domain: NAGVMQNPRHLVRRRGQEARLRCSPMKGHSHVYWYRQLPEEGLKFMVYLQKENIIDESGMPKERFSAEFPKEGPSILRIQQVVRGDSAAYFCASSPRTGREYEQYFGPGTRLTVT.

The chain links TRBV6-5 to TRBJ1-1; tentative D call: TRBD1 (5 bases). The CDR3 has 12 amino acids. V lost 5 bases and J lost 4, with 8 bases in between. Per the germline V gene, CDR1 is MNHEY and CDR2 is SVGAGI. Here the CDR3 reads CASSRQGTEAFF. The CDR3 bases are TGTGCCAGCAGTCGGCAGGGCACTGAAGCTTTCTTT.

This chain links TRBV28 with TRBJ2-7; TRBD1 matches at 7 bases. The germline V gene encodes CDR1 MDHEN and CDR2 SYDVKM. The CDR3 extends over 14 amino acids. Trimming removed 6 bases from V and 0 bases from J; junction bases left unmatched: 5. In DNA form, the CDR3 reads TGTGCCAGCAGCCCCGACAGGGCCTCCTACGAGCAGTACTTC. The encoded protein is CASSPDRASYEQYF.

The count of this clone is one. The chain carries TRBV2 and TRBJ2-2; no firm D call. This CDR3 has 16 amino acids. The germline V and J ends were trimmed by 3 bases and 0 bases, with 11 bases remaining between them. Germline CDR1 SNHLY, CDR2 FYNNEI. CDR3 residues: CASSDPRLTNTGELFF. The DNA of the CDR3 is TGTGCCAGCAGTGACCCCCGACTCACGAACACCGGGGAGCTGTTTTTT.

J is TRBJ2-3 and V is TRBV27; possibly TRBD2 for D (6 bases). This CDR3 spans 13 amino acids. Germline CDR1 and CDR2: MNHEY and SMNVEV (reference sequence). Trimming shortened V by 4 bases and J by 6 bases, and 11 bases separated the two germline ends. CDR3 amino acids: CASSSGRGDTQYF. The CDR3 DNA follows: TGTGCCAGCAGTTCCGGGAGAGGTGATACGCAGTATTTT.